The 2 T cell receptor beta chains listed next were all sequenced from one sample in a study of OX40 agonist ivuxolimab in advanced cancers. TCRdb's copy holds only in-frame clones and misses some; the assay was immunoSEQ multiplex PCR. This table has about 67,000 clones, roughly 81% appearing once. This material consisted of CD4+ or CD8+ T cells sorted from blood, taken in a trial of the OX40 agonist ivuxolimab. All receptors come from an adult with an advanced solid tumor such as melanoma, head and neck, liver or kidney cancer.

CDR3 amino acids: CASSYGQGSYEQYF. DNA of the CDR3: TGTGCCAGCAGTTATGGACAGGGCTCCTACGAGCAGTACTTC. The V gene is TRBV6-5, the J gene TRBJ2-7, with 8 bases identical to TRBD1. Germline-derived CDR1 and CDR2 are MNHEY and SVGAGI. CDR3 length equals 14 residues. V was clipped by 3 bases and J by 0 bases; unmatched bases: 1.

V and J are TRBV28 and TRBJ1-1; TRBD1 matches at 10 bases. Germline V lookup: CDR1 MDHEN, CDR2 SYDVKM. The junction had 11 bases not matched to a gene; V was cut back by 7 bases and J by 0 bases. CDR3 length: 17 amino acids. CDR3 nucleotide sequence: TGTGCCAGCATCCTTGGGGGACAGGGGCTACTGAACACTGAAGCTTTCTTT. Encoded protein: CASILGGQGLLNTEAFF.